This T cell receptor (beta chain) stems from a study of T cell responses to AZD1222 COVID-19 vaccine. The protocol was immunoSEQ multiplex PCR, while the TCRdb copy is restricted to in-frame clones and leaves out a portion. The data show about 130,000 clones, roughly 92% seen once. V was trimmed by 0 bases and J by 3 bases, leaving 10 bases between them. The germline gives CDR1 SQVTM, CDR2 ANQGSEA. The CDR3 is 14 residues long. The sequencing here drew on peripheral blood, taken 28 days after the second AZD1222 dose. The V call is TRBV29-1, the J call TRBJ2-3, with D possibly matching TRBD2 (5 bases). The TCR comes from an adult who received the AZD1222 COVID-19 vaccine. As DNA, the CDR3 is TGCAGCGTTGAAGATTCCAGGAGGACAGATACGCAGTATTTT. Translation: CSVEDSRRTDTQYF.